This entry lists 7 T cell receptor beta chains sequenced from one sample in a study of technical replicates of blood from a handful of donors. The repertoire was sequenced with immunoSEQ multiplex PCR; TCRdb's copy has only in-frame clones and lacks some. The sample shows around 72,000 clones, over 95% of them seen only once. Sequencing was done on a sample of T cells isolated from PBMCs. The receptors were gathered from a human donor in good health.

This chain links TRBV2 with TRBJ2-2; perhaps TRBD1 as D (6 bases). CDR3 length: 12 residues. Germline V gene data show CDR1 as SNHLY and CDR2 as FYNNEI. The V end was cut by 11 bases, the J end by 7 bases, with 14 bases between. The CDR3 spells CAGQGLDGELFF. CDR3 DNA sequence: TGTGCCGGCCAGGGGCTTGACGGGGAGCTGTTTTTT.

The V and J genes are TRBV9 and TRBJ2-1; TRBD2 matches at 12 bases. The CDR3 length is 19 residues. Germline-derived CDR1 and CDR2 are SGDLS and YYNGEE. V lost 3 bases and J lost 5; bases outside the gene matches: 15. CDR3 sequence (DNA): TGTGCCAGCAGCGCGAAGCCCCTGACTAGCGGGAGTTTCCACAATGAGCAGTTCTTC. Amino acids: CASSAKPLTSGSFHNEQFF.

The rearrangement links TRBV7-2 to TRBJ2-7; 9 bases fit TRBD1. The J segment lost 7 bases and the V segment lost 1 base, leaving 17 bases of the junction unmatched. Looked up from germline, CDR1 is SGHTA and CDR2 is FQGNSA. CDR3 size: 18 residues. The CDR3 region is CASSLGYRGRSSTGEQYF. DNA of the CDR3: TGTGCCAGCAGCTTAGGGTACAGGGGGCGGTCCTCAACGGGAGAGCAGTACTTC.

This clone was observed once. The chain carries TRBV30 and TRBJ1-2; 7 bases line up with TRBD1. The CDR3 covers 15 residues. After removal of 4 bases from V and 5 bases from J, the junction contained 13 bases not matched to a gene. Germline assignment: CDR1 GTSNPN and CDR2 SVGIG (reference sequence). CDR3 DNA sequence: TGTGCCTGGACCATCATCTCCGGGACAGTTTATGGCTACACCTTC. It codes for CAWTIISGTVYGYTF.

This rearrangement joins TRBV19 to TRBJ2-5; D might be TRBD2 (7 bases). Germline V gives CDR1 LNHDA, CDR2 SQIVND (reference sequence). V was cut by 9 bases and J by 3 bases, with 20 bases left in between. The CDR3 covers 15 residues. CDR3 DNA: TGTGCCAGCCACTCGGGGGCTAGCGGAAAAGAGACCCAGTACTTC. As protein: CASHSGASGKETQYF.

This chain joins TRBV5-8 and TRBJ2-2; D is perhaps TRBD1 (6 bases). CDR1 SGHTS and CDR2 YDEGEE come from the germline V gene. V was shortened by 4 bases and J by 4 bases, with 14 bases between the two germline ends. The CDR3 covers 15 residues. As DNA, the CDR3 is TGTGCCAGCAGCACGGACAGACGGAGCACCGGGGAGCTGTTTTTT. Translation gives CASSTDRRSTGELFF.

The CDR3 sequence: CASSVSDSPYNEQFF. The CDR3, as DNA: TGTGCCAGCAGCGTATCAGACTCCCCCTACAATGAGCAGTTCTTC. The rearrangement uses TRBV9 and TRBJ2-1; D is unclear. Germline lookup yields CDR1 SGDLS and CDR2 YYNGEE. Trimming removed 1 base from V and 2 bases from J, with 10 bases in between. The CDR3 totals 15 residues.